Following are 28 T cell receptor beta chains from one sample sequenced in a study of blood T cell repertoires in COVID-19. Clones were sequenced by immunoSEQ multiplex PCR, and TCRdb holds only the in-frame ones, with some missing. Counted here are thousands of clones, about 90% occurring once; the ten biggest clones make up 6%. The sequenced sample consisted of peripheral blood. The receptor source for this set is a man aged 60 to 75 with acute or convalescent COVID-19.

V is TRBV10-3 and J is TRBJ2-3; D perhaps matches TRBD1 (5 bases). Germline CDR1 is ENHRY and CDR2 is SYGVKD. With 10 bases removed from V and 0 bases from J, the gap between germline ends came to 8 bases. CDR3 length: 12 residues. DNA of the CDR3: TGTGCCACCGGACACAGCACAGATACGCAGTATTTT. Encoded protein: CATGHSTDTQYF.

As DNA, the CDR3 is TGTGCCAGCAGTGTCAGCGAATCGTCTGGCTACACCTTC. Residues: CASSVSESSGYTF. The chain couples TRBV27 to TRBJ1-2; no firm D call. Germline CDR1 is MNHEY and CDR2 is SMNVEV (reference sequence). Trimming cost V 5 bases and J 7 bases, with 14 bases left between them. CDR3 length equals 13 residues.

This sequence joins TRBV7-7 and TRBJ2-1; TRBD2 matches 12 bases. Germline V gene data show CDR1 as SSHAT and CDR2 as FNYEAQ (reference sequence). The CDR3 has 15 amino acids. The V and J ends lost 5 bases and 7 bases, in that order; junction bases with no gene match: 6. DNA for the CDR3: TGTGCCAGCAGCCGCCGACTAGCGGGGGTAAATGAGCAGTTCTTC. This sequence encodes CASSRRLAGVNEQFF.

The rearrangement links TRBV19 to TRBJ1-2; D gene unclear. The CDR3 runs to 11 residues. The V gene lost 5 bases and the J gene lost 8 bases, with 9 bases spanning the gap. The germline CDR1 and CDR2 sequences are LNHDA and SQIVND (reference sequence). CDR3 amino acids: CASSGSVGYTF. The CDR3, as DNA: TGTGCCAGTAGTGGGAGTGTCGGCTACACCTTC.

V gene TRBV4-1 combines with J gene TRBJ2-5; 13 bases are a match to TRBD2. With V trimmed by 0 bases and J by 2 bases, 6 bases remained unmatched. Germline CDR1 reads MGHRA; CDR2 reads YSYEKL. This CDR3 region has 18 residues. The CDR3 nucleotides read TGCGCCAGCAGCCAAGACCAGGGACTAGCGGGGTTTCAAGAGACCCAGTACTTC. Translated: CASSQDQGLAGFQETQYF.

This chain joins TRBV5-1 and TRBJ2-3, with unresolved D. The germline V and J ends were trimmed by 4 bases and 0 bases, with 15 bases remaining between them. The germline V gene encodes CDR1 SGHRS and CDR2 YFSETQ. The CDR3 has 16 residues. In DNA form, the CDR3 reads TGCGCCAGCAGCCCGACCGAACAGAGAAGCACAGATACGCAGTATTTT. Translation: CASSPTEQRSTDTQYF.

The table lists this clone with a few counts. The chain uses TRBV7-6 and TRBJ1-2; 12 nucleotides line up with TRBD1. The CDR3 loop spans 15 amino acids. V gave up 4 bases and J gave up 6 bases; unmatched junction bases: 6. Germline loops: CDR1 SGHVS, CDR2 FNYEAQ. The CDR3 region is CASSSPGTGGDGYTF. The CDR3 nucleotides read TGTGCCAGCAGCTCGCCCGGGACAGGGGGCGATGGCTACACCTTC. Full variable domain (remainder filled in from reference TRBV7-6 and TRBJ1-2): GAGVSQSPRYKVTKRGQDVALRCDPISGHVSLYWYRQALGQGPEFLTYFNYEAQQDKSGLPNDRFSAERPEGSISTLTIQRTEQRDSAMYRCASSSPGTGGDGYTFGSGTRLTVV.

The chain carries TRBV3-1 (or the pseudogene TRBV3-2) and TRBJ2-7; weak D call: TRBD1 (6 bases). V lost 4 bases, J lost 2 bases, and 15 bases lay in between. The CDR3 totals 15 residues. From germline, CDR1 is LGHDT and CDR2 YNNKEL (reference sequence). The CDR3 nucleotides read TGTGCCAGCAGCCGGGAGACAGGAGTAACCTACGAGCAGTACTTC. It is translated as CASSRETGVTYEQYF.

The chain is built from TRBV23-1 and TRBJ2-3; TRBD1 matches 11 bases. TRBV23-1 is recorded as an ORF, its role being uncertain. The CDR3 is 20 residues long. Trimming took 9 bases from V and 2 from J; bases not matched to a gene: 22. The CDR3 sequence: CARDQTGTGGEKGLTDTQYF. DNA of the CDR3: TGCGCCAGGGATCAGACCGGGACAGGGGGTGAGAAAGGACTCACAGATACGCAGTATTTT.

The chain carries TRBV9 and TRBJ1-1; tentatively, D is TRBD1 (6 bases). CDR1 and CDR2 from the germline V gene are SGDLS and YYNGEE. This CDR3 has 17 amino acids. Trimming stripped 3 bases from V and 5 bases from J, with 23 bases between. The CDR3 nucleotides read TGTGCCAGCAGCGCACCCGGGACATCGGGAACGAGGACTGAAGCTTTCTTT. Residues: CASSAPGTSGTRTEAFF.

The rearrangement joins TRBV7-8 to TRBJ2-3; 14 nucleotides align to TRBD2. The V gene's germline CDR1 is SGHVS and CDR2 FQNEAQ. This CDR3 has 17 residues. Unmatched junction bases numbered 6, after V lost 3 bases and J lost 4 bases. Here the CDR3 DNA reads TGTGCCAGCAGCTTGGGACTAGCGGGGGCCGGAGCAGATACGCAGTATTTT. Translation gives CASSLGLAGAGADTQYF.

The chain joins TRBV27 to TRBJ2-2; a weak D match, TRBD1 (6 bases). Germline assignment: CDR1 MNHEY and CDR2 SMNVEV (reference sequence). V was shortened by 0 bases and J by 6 bases, with 17 bases between the two germline ends. The CDR3 is 17 amino acids. Written as DNA, the CDR3 is TGTGCCAGCAGTTTATCACACAGGGTAGGGGTTTCCGGGGAGCTGTTTTTT. Protein sequence: CASSLSHRVGVSGELFF.

This chain connects TRBV19 to TRBJ2-7; 8 bases are shared with TRBD1. The CDR3 extends over 13 amino acids. Germline V gene lookup returns CDR1 LNHDA and CDR2 SQIVND (reference sequence). Unmatched junction bases numbered 6, after V lost 4 bases and J lost 7 bases. DNA for the CDR3: TGTGCCAGTAGTAGTGGACAGGGTATAGAGCAGTACTTC. Translated, it gives CASSSGQGIEQYF.

The chain combines TRBV7-2 with TRBJ1-5; a weak D match, TRBD1 (6 bases). Germline CDR1 reads SGHTA; CDR2 reads FQGNSA. V was pared by 5 bases and J by 2 bases, with 16 bases between. CDR3 length equals 16 residues. This chain's CDR3 is CASSPWTAGGNQPQHF. The CDR3 region has the DNA TGTGCCAGCAGCCCTTGGACAGCGGGGGGCAATCAGCCCCAGCATTTT.

The gene calls are TRBV18 and TRBJ2-3; tentatively, D is TRBD2 (6 bases). Germline-derived CDR1 and CDR2 are KGHSH and LQKENI. The V gene lost 5 bases and the J gene lost 3 bases, with 9 bases spanning the gap. The CDR3 extends over 13 amino acids. The CDR3 reads CASSGGVTDTQYF. In nucleotides, the CDR3 is TGTGCCAGCTCAGGCGGGGTTACAGATACGCAGTATTTT.

DNA of the CDR3: TGTGCCAGCAGCGGCGAGGCCAATGAGCAGTTCTTC. It specifies CASSGEANEQFF. The gene calls are TRBV9 and TRBJ2-1; D is unresolved. Between the trimmed V and J ends, which lost 3 bases and 6 bases, there was a span of 7 bases. The CDR3 has 12 residues. The germline CDR1 and CDR2 sequences are SGDLS and YYNGEE. The full variable domain, in which reference TRBV9 and TRBJ2-1 provide the parts outside the CDR3, is DSGVTQTPKHLITATGQRVTLRCSPRSGDLSVYWYQQSLDQGLQFLIQYYNGEERAKGNILERFSAQQFPDLHSELNLSSLELGDSALYFCASSGEANEQFFGPGTRLTVL.

Only one count was recorded for this clone. CDR3 bases: TGTGCCAGCAGCTTATTTGTGTCGGTGACTAGCGTCAACTACGAGCAGTACGTC. Translation gives CASSLFVSVTSVNYEQYV. The chain has TRBV7-8 and TRBJ2-7; 8 bases align to TRBD2. Germline V CDR1 and CDR2: SGHVS, FQNEAQ. The CDR3 loop spans 18 amino acids. V lost 2 bases to trimming and J lost 3 bases; unmatched junction nucleotides: 15.

J is TRBJ2-7 and V is TRBV7-9; possible D gene TRBD2, 6 bases. Germline V CDR1 and CDR2: SEHNR, FQNEAQ (reference sequence). CDR3 size: 13 residues. The germline V and J ends were trimmed by 5 bases and 7 bases, with 15 bases remaining between them. The CDR3 DNA is TGTGCCAGCAGCGACCGGGGGTCCTGGGAGCAGTACTTC. Its protein is CASSDRGSWEQYF.

The CDR3 protein is CASSRRTGDRETQYF. In DNA, the CDR3 is TGTGCCAGTAGTCGTCGGACAGGGGATCGAGAGACCCAGTACTTC. The chain employs TRBV19 and TRBJ2-5; 9 bases align to TRBD1. The CDR3 contains 15 residues. V lost 5 bases, J lost 4 bases, and 8 bases stayed unmatched. Per germline, CDR1 LNHDA and CDR2 SQIVND (reference sequence).

J is TRBJ1-2 and V is TRBV27; 8 positions match TRBD1. The CDR3 covers 15 residues. After removal of 8 bases from V and 4 bases from J, the junction contained 12 bases not matched to a gene. Germline CDR1 MNHEY, CDR2 SMNVEV (reference sequence). CDR3 protein: CASSKQGAVFYGYTF. CDR3 in DNA: TGTGCCAGCTCAAAGCAGGGGGCAGTTTTCTATGGCTACACCTTC.

Only a few counts were recorded for this clone. The chain employs TRBV5-6 and TRBJ1-5; TRBD1 matches at 8 bases. This CDR3 is built from 17 residues. With V trimmed by 2 bases and J by 3 bases, 10 bases remained unmatched. The germline V gene encodes CDR1 SGHDT and CDR2 YYEEEE. For the CDR3, the DNA is TGTGCCAGCAGCTTCCAGGGCAGGGGGCTCCTCAATCAGCCCCAGCATTTT. Translating it yields CASSFQGRGLLNQPQHF.

The V and J genes are TRBV18 and TRBJ1-3, with 8 bases fitting TRBD1. With V trimmed by 4 bases and J by 3 bases, 8 bases remained unmatched. Germline assignment: CDR1 KGHSH and CDR2 LQKENI. This CDR3 region has 16 residues. CDR3 in amino acids: CASSRKGQGSGNTIYF. Written as DNA, the CDR3 is TGTGCCAGCTCACGAAAAGGACAGGGCAGTGGAAACACCATATATTTT.

V usage is TRBV28 and J usage is TRBJ2-7; possibly TRBD1 for D (5 bases). V lost 1 base and J 2 bases, leaving 9 bases between the germline ends. CDR3 length equals 14 residues. CDR1 is MDHEN and CDR2 is SYDVKM in the germline V gene. The DNA of the CDR3 is TGTGCCAGCAGTTTATATGACAGACCCTACGAGCAGTACGTC. This encodes CASSLYDRPYEQYV.

The V and J genes are TRBV18 and TRBJ1-2, with 9 nucleotides matching TRBD1. J gave up 4 bases and V 0 bases, and 3 bases lay outside the gene matches. The CDR3 covers 15 residues. Per the germline V gene, CDR1 is KGHSH and CDR2 is LQKENI. CDR3 sequence (DNA): TGTGCCAGCTCACCACCGGGACAGGGCCCCTATGGCTACACCTTC. Residues: CASSPPGQGPYGYTF.

This chain connects TRBV5-1 to TRBJ2-5, with 9 bases identical to TRBD2. V lost 4 bases to trimming and J lost 2 bases; unmatched junction nucleotides: 3. CDR1 and CDR2 (germline): SGHRS, YFSETQ. The CDR3 sequence is 14 residues long. As DNA, the CDR3 is TGCGCCAGCAGCATTAGCGGGAGTCAAGAGACCCAGTACTTC. It translates to CASSISGSQETQYF.

The chain combines TRBV27 with TRBJ1-1, with D possibly TRBD1 on 6 matching bases. The CDR3 totals 16 residues. V shed 5 bases and J shed 5 bases, with 21 bases lying between them. CDR1 and CDR2 from the germline V gene are MNHEY and SMNVEV (reference sequence). CDR3: CASSLTVQGYGTEAFF. In DNA, the CDR3 is TGTGCCAGCAGTCTGACTGTTCAGGGGTATGGTACTGAAGCTTTCTTT.

The chain links TRBV7-8 to TRBJ1-2; 7 bases are shared with TRBD1. J gave up 4 bases and V 5 bases, and 4 bases lay outside the gene matches. Germline values: CDR1 SGHVS, CDR2 FQNEAQ. The CDR3 loop spans 13 amino acids. CDR3 protein: CASSTGQSYGYTF. The DNA for the CDR3 is TGTGCCAGCAGCACGGGACAGAGCTATGGCTACACCTTC.

The chain links TRBV5-6 to TRBJ1-2; D is unresolved. The germline V gene encodes CDR1 SGHDT and CDR2 YYEEEE. V lost 5 bases and J 4 bases, leaving 12 bases between the germline ends. The CDR3 sequence is 13 residues long. CDR3 sequence (DNA): TGTGCCAGCAGGCTAGGCCGGGGCTATGGCTACACCTTC. Translating it yields CASRLGRGYGYTF.